This T cell receptor beta chain was observed in a study of CD8 T cells in Susac syndrome. TCR beta sequencing covered blood CD8+ and CD4+ T cells. Negative isolation yielded the CD8+ and CD4+ T cells, while FACS enriched the TEMRA cells. This CDR3 is built from 15 residues. The germline gives CDR1 MNHEY, CDR2 SVGEGT. Trimming stripped 2 bases from V and 4 bases from J, with 11 bases between. Reverse transcription used roughly 0.45 to 1 ug RNA and random hexamers. TCRdb ran MiXCR on the immunoSEQ multiplex PCR reads and lists one entry per CDR3 protein. Of some 150,000 distinct CDR3 sequences in the sample, approximately 93% are singletons; the top ten hold around 0.21%.

Sequenced: CD8+ T cells from PBMCs. This chain joins TRBV6-2 or TRBV6-3 and TRBJ2-2; D possibly matches TRBD1 or TRBD2 (6 bases each). This TCR derives from a human donor with multiple sclerosis. The chain's CDR3 is CASSYTGAFTGELFF. The CDR3 coding sequence is TGTGCCAGCAGTTACACGGGGGCTTTCACCGGGGAGCTGTTTTTT.